The 15 T cell receptor beta chains in this list originate from one sample, sequenced in a study of blood T cell repertoires in COVID-19. Libraries were prepared by immunoSEQ multiplex PCR; TCRdb keeps only in-frame clonotypes and omits some of them. The sample contains 65,000 to 70,000 clones, about four fifths of which appear only once. The sequenced sample consisted of peripheral blood. The receptor source for this set is a woman aged 55-75 years with acute or convalescent COVID-19.

This clone was counted between two and nine times. The chain employs TRBV7-9 and TRBJ1-3, with unresolved D. The germline gives CDR1 SEHNR, CDR2 FQNEAQ (reference sequence). Trimming stripped 1 base from V and 4 bases from J, with 11 bases between. CDR3 length: 15 residues. DNA of the CDR3: TGTGCCAGCAGCTTAGACGGGAGCGCCGGAAACACCATATATTTT. Protein: CASSLDGSAGNTIYF. Filled out from reference TRBV7-9 and TRBJ1-3, the complete variable domain reads DTGVSQNPRHKITKRGQNVTFRCDPISEHNRLYWYRQTLGQGPEFLTYFQNEAQLEKSRLLSDRFSAERPKGSFSTLEIQRTEQGDSAMYLCASSLDGSAGNTIYFGEGSWLTVV.

The chain is built from TRBV10-3 and TRBJ2-7, with 7 bases lining up with TRBD2. The CDR3 has 16 amino acids. Germline V gene data show CDR1 as ENHRY and CDR2 as SYGVKD. V dropped 1 base and J dropped 6; count of bases not matched to a gene: 12. CDR3 bases: TGTGCCATCAGTGAGTTAAGGGTGGAGGGAGGGCGCGAGCAGTACTTC. It encodes CAISELRVEGGREQYF.

CDR3 bases: TGTGCCAGCAGTGGGATAGCGGGGGCCCATCCCTACGAGCAGTACTTC. It specifies CASSGIAGAHPYEQYF. The chain uses TRBV2 and TRBJ2-7; 9 positions agree with TRBD2. The CDR3 covers 16 residues. V lost 4 bases to trimming and J lost 2 bases; unmatched junction nucleotides: 9. Per germline, CDR1 SNHLY and CDR2 FYNNEI.

The chain carries TRBV4-3 and TRBJ1-4; D not certain. The CDR3 is made up of 16 amino acids. The germline V gene has CDR1 LGHNA and CDR2 YSLEER. V dropped 0 bases and J dropped 0 bases, with 8 bases sitting between them. CDR3 in amino acids: CASSQDPPATNEKLFF. The CDR3 coding sequence is TGCGCCAGCAGCCAAGATCCCCCAGCAACTAATGAAAAACTGTTTTTT.

V gene TRBV24-1 combines with J gene TRBJ2-1; TRBD2 matches at 8 bases. The V gene end was trimmed by 4 bases and the J gene end by 8 bases; junction bases not matched to a gene: 9. The V gene's germline CDR1 is KGHDR and CDR2 SFDVKD. This CDR3 contains 15 residues. The CDR3 loop reads CATSDPAGAGDEQFF. The CDR3 DNA sequence: TGTGCCACCAGTGACCCAGCGGGGGCTGGGGATGAGCAGTTCTTC.

For the CDR3, the DNA is TGTGCCAGCAGTTTAATGAGCTCCTACGAGCAGTACTTC. Translated: CASSLMSSYEQYF. V is TRBV6-6 and J is TRBJ2-7; the D is unclear. CDR3 length equals 13 residues. In germline, CDR1 is MNHNY, CDR2 SVGAGI (reference sequence). V gave up 4 bases and J gave up 0 bases, with 7 bases separating them.

The chain carries TRBV9 and TRBJ2-3; weak D call: TRBD2 (6 bases). This CDR3 has 17 amino acids. With 5 bases removed from V and 3 bases from J, the gap between germline ends came to 22 bases. Germline CDR1 reads SGDLS; CDR2 reads YYNGEE. CDR3 in DNA: TGTGCCAGCAGTCTAGAAGGAGGTTTCGCGGGGACAGATACGCAGTATTTT. It translates to CASSLEGGFAGTDTQYF.

This clone was recorded only once. The chain links TRBV15 to TRBJ2-6; 7 nucleotides line up with TRBD1. The V segment lost 0 bases and the J segment 2 bases; nucleotides outside the gene matches: 1. The CDR3 consists of 16 residues. Germline values: CDR1 LNHNV, CDR2 YYDKDF (reference sequence). CDR3 bases: TGTGCCACCAGCAGAGACAGGGGGACTGGGGCCAACGTCCTGACTTTC. This translates into CATSRDRGTGANVLTF. The full variable domain, rest sourced from reference TRBV15 and TRBJ2-6, is DAMVIQNPRYQVTQFGKPVTLSCSQTLNHNVMYWYQQKSSQAPKLLFHYYDKDFNNEADTPDNFQSRRPNTSFCFLDIRSPGLGDTAMYLCATSRDRGTGANVLTFGAGSRLTVL.

The chain combines TRBV3-1 (or the pseudogene TRBV3-2) with TRBJ2-7, with D possibly being TRBD1 (6 bases). The germline V gene has CDR1 LGHDT and CDR2 YNNKEL (reference sequence). Deletions cut 4 bases from V and 3 bases from J, with 13 bases between. The CDR3 is 14 amino acids. CDR3 residues: CASSLQGQVYEQYF. The CDR3 DNA reads as TGTGCCAGCAGCCTTCAGGGACAAGTCTACGAGCAGTACTTC.

This sequence joins TRBV4-1 and TRBJ2-3; 9 bases are shared with TRBD1. The CDR3 totals 16 residues. J lost 3 bases, V lost 2 bases, and 6 bases had no gene match. CDR1 MGHRA and CDR2 YSYEKL come from the germline V gene. The CDR3 is CASSQSPGQGTDTQYF. The CDR3, as DNA: TGCGCCAGCAGCCAATCCCCGGGACAGGGAACAGATACGCAGTATTTT.

This clone was seen only once. CDR3 sequence: CASSLRQGHEAFF. Here the CDR3 DNA reads TGTGCCAGCAGCTTAAGACAGGGACATGAAGCTTTCTTT. The chain recombines TRBV7-3 with TRBJ1-1, with 7 bases identical to TRBD1. The CDR3 is 13 amino acids. The V and J ends lost 1 base and 7 bases, in that order; junction bases with no gene match: 3. Germline CDR1 is SGHTA and CDR2 is FQGTGA.

The table lists this clone with a few counts. The V call is TRBV2, the J call TRBJ1-5; 9 nucleotides line up with TRBD1. V was pared by 6 bases and J by 3 bases, with 6 bases of the junction left unmatched. The CDR3 loop spans 15 amino acids. The V gene's germline CDR1 is SNHLY and CDR2 FYNNEI. In DNA form, the CDR3 reads TGTGCCAGCAGACGGGACAGGGCCAACAATCAGCCCCAGCATTTT. This gives the protein CASRRDRANNQPQHF.

The V call is TRBV4-2, the J call TRBJ1-2, with 8 bases identical to TRBD1. Germline values: CDR1 LGHNA, CDR2 YNFKEQ. V trimming: 1 base; J trimming: 8 bases; junction bases outside the gene matches: 12. The CDR3 totals 16 residues. CDR3 region: CASSQVSGQGGRGYTF. The CDR3 DNA reads TGTGCCAGCAGCCAAGTTTCAGGACAGGGTGGGAGGGGCTACACCTTC.

CDR3 sequence (DNA): TGTGCCAGAAGCTACCCGGGACAGGGGCCGACTAGATTCTTTTACAATGAGCAGTTCTTC. This gives the protein CARSYPGQGPTRFFYNEQFF. The chain has TRBV5-3 and TRBJ2-1, with 10 nucleotides matching TRBD1. TRBV5-3 is placed among ORFs of uncertain function. V was pared by 3 bases and J by 4 bases, with 19 bases of the junction left unmatched. This CDR3 contains 20 residues.

The chain joins TRBV7-2 to TRBJ2-7; unclear D gene. CDR1 and CDR2 (germline): SGHTA, FQGNSA. The germline V and J ends were trimmed by 1 base and 0 bases, with 7 bases remaining between them. This CDR3 is 14 amino acids long. The CDR3 DNA sequence: TGTGCCAGCAGCTTAGTTGTCAACTCCTACGAGCAGTACTTC. It encodes CASSLVVNSYEQYF.